This T cell receptor (beta chain) was found in a study of HIV-infected patients and healthy controls. Overall study results and limits: Two to four months of therapy was arguably too brief to observe immune reconstitution in treated samples.

This clonotype was observed at least ten times. Its target is unknown. Roughly three months, about 14 weeks, into antiretroviral therapy, follow-up blood was collected. The repertoire came from unfractionated whole blood and reflected all unsorted peripheral T cells. The CDR3 is 14 amino acids. V shed 1 base and J shed 6 bases, with 12 bases lying between them. CDR1 and CDR2 (germline): MDHEN, SYDVKM. cDNA was made from approximately 0.55 ug RNA using alpha and beta constant primers. Separate chain-specific third strand synthesis with multiplexing indices produced the alpha and beta libraries. Second strand DNA was synthesized using a primer at the SP2 site. TCRdb reprocessed the 5' RACE reads via MiXCR and lists one record per CDR3 protein. Found here are 18,000 or so distinct CDR3 sequences, 8.5% of them singletons; the top ten hold around 20%.

V gene TRBV28 combines with J gene TRBJ1-1; D possibly corresponds to TRBD1 (5 bases). The receptor was isolated from an adult with HIV infection. The sample was blood, taken during antiretroviral therapy. As DNA, the CDR3 is TGTGCCAGCAGTTTATTCTCCTGGGGCGCTGAAGCTTTCTTT. Its translation: CASSLFSWGAEAFF.